The sample holds many counts of the clone carrying this T cell receptor (beta chain). The record originates from a study of blood T cells in healthy people across ages. V was cut by 4 bases and J by 6 bases, with 16 bases left in between. CDR1 is MNHEY, CDR2 SMNVEV, per germline (reference sequence). The CDR3 spans 15 residues. Alongside a J-beta primer mix, a sample-barcoded 5' primer served in a second PCR lasting about 6 to 12 cycles. TCRdb re-derived calls from the 5' RACE reads in MiXCR, one entry per CDR3 protein. Of fewer than 750,000 distinct CDR3 sequences in the sample, around 50% were seen once.

The chain is built from TRBV27 and TRBJ2-1; TRBD1 might be the D (6 bases). Sequenced material: blood. This sequence was found in a woman of 80 years or more in good health. CDR3 DNA sequence: TGTGCCAGCAGTTGGTCCGCTTTAGGGGGCAATGAGCAGTTCTTC. Translated, it gives CASSWSALGGNEQFF.